This record looks at one TCR beta chain sequence and its context. Its matching antigen is unknown. The germline gives CDR1 SGHTS, CDR2 YDEGEE. The CDR3 loop spans 14 amino acids. Trimming shortened V by 0 bases and J by 3 bases, and 9 bases separated the two germline ends. This entry comes from a study of shared clonotypes between healthy human individuals. The wider study: A couple of women and a few men aged 18 to 49 made up the donors.

Findings and caveats of the study: The diversity represented, both genetic and in exposure history, was limited by few donors.

The data were produced by immunoSEQ multiplex PCR, yet TCRdb's version contains in-frame clones alone and is incomplete. The sample gives 2,500,000 or so clones, approximately 94% of which show up once; approximately 0.35% is in the top ten. Sequenced sample: naive CD4+ T cells from PBMCs. The subset: CD45RA+ positively selected. The TCR sequence derives from a young man in good health. Some clones in this sample may be carry-over from other donors' samples. This chain connects TRBV5-8 to TRBJ2-5; maybe TRBD2 (6 bases). The DNA of the CDR3 is TGTGCCAGCAGCTTGGTTGGAGGGGAAGAGACCCAGTACTTC. Its translation is CASSLVGGEETQYF.